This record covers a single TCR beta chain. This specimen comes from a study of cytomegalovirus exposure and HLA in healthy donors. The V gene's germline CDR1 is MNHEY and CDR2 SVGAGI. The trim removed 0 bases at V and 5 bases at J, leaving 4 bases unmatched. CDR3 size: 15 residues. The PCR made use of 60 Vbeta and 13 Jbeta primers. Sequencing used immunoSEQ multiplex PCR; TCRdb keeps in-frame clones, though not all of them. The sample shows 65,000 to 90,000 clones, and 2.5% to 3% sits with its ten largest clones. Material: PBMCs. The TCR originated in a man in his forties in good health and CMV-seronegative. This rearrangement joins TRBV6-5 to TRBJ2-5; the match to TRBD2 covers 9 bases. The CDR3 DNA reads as TGTGCCAGCAGTTACTCGCGGGGGGGGGTTGAGACCCAGTACTTC. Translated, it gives CASSYSRGGVETQYF.